The 21 T cell receptor beta chains presented below share a single source sample, sequenced in a study of blood T cell repertoires in COVID-19 (dated by TCRdb to the early 2020s). Libraries came from the immunoSEQ multiplex PCR assay. TCRdb obtained this table from immuneACCESS and retained in-frame rearrangements with V and J assigned. These tables miss some clones; where compared with another copy, unresolved V genes account for less than half of the shortfall, and the remainder is unexplained. Within this sample are around 53,000 clones, with around 87% of them counted one time only. The biggest ten clones account for about 6.5% of the sample. Sample: peripheral blood. Receptors originate from a woman aged 60-75 years with COVID-19, enrolled during active disease.

The chain is built from TRBV3-1 (or the pseudogene TRBV3-2) and TRBJ2-4, with 7 positions matching TRBD1. Germline trimming cut 4 bases from V and 3 bases from J; bases unmatched to any gene: 12. CDR3 length: 17 amino acids. Germline V gene sequence: CDR1 LGHDT, CDR2 YNNKEL (reference sequence). The CDR3 loop reads CASSPQTGRLVKNIQYF. For the CDR3, the DNA is TGTGCCAGCAGCCCCCAGACAGGGCGGCTCGTCAAAAACATTCAGTACTTC.

This chain connects TRBV15 to TRBJ1-3, with TRBD1 matching 7 bases. The ends lost 4 bases at V and 0 bases at J; junction bases unmatched: 6. CDR1 is LNHNV, CDR2 YYDKDF, per germline (reference sequence). This CDR3 has 16 amino acids. The CDR3 sequence: CATSTPGQISGNTIYF. CDR3 DNA sequence: TGTGCCACCAGCACGCCGGGACAGATCTCTGGAAACACCATATATTTT.

This clone was seen a few times. The V gene is TRBV12-5, the J gene TRBJ1-1; TRBD1 matches 8 bases. Per germline, CDR1 LGHNT and CDR2 FRNRAP. CDR3 length: 14 amino acids. V was pared by 2 bases and J by 8 bases, with 7 bases of the junction left unmatched. CDR3 nucleotide sequence: TGTGCTAGTGGTTTGAGCGCAGGGGGCTCGGAAGCTTTCTTT. It specifies CASGLSAGGSEAFF.

The chain employs TRBV19 and TRBJ2-3, with 8 bases identical to TRBD2. Germline trimming cut 6 bases from V and 1 base from J; bases unmatched to any gene: 6. Germline V gene sequence: CDR1 LNHDA, CDR2 SQIVND (reference sequence). The CDR3 extends over 15 amino acids. The CDR3 sequence: CASRKSGSGTDTQYF. Here the CDR3 DNA reads TGTGCCAGTAGAAAAAGCGGGAGCGGCACAGATACGCAGTATTTT.

The chain joins TRBV7-3 to TRBJ2-3; the D gene is possibly TRBD2 (6 bases). The CDR3 extends over 14 amino acids. V lost 5 bases and J lost 2, with 11 bases in between. The germline CDR1 and CDR2 sequences are SGHTA and FQGTGA. The CDR3: CASSPRGTTDTQYF. The CDR3 nucleotides are TGTGCCAGCAGCCCCCGGGGGACCACAGATACGCAGTATTTT.

This clone has only a few counts. The gene calls are TRBV28 and TRBJ1-5, with TRBD1 as a possible D gene (5 bases). Germline V gives CDR1 MDHEN, CDR2 SYDVKM. V lost 7 bases to trimming and J lost 0 bases, with 16 bases between them. The CDR3 length is 16 residues. CDR3: CASTQHGGGSNQPQHF. In DNA form, the CDR3 reads TGTGCCAGCACCCAACACGGGGGAGGTAGCAATCAGCCCCAGCATTTT.

This chain links TRBV29-1 with TRBJ1-1; TRBD1 aligns across 9 bases. Looked up from germline, CDR1 is SQVTM and CDR2 is ANQGSEA. This CDR3 contains 13 residues. The ends lost 6 bases at V and 1 base at J; junction bases unmatched: 3. In nucleotides, the CDR3 is TGCAGCGTCGACAGGGGGGCGAACACTGAAGCTTTCTTT. This sequence encodes CSVDRGANTEAFF.

The chain combines TRBV3-1 (or the pseudogene TRBV3-2) with TRBJ2-6; D ambiguous. Germline loops: CDR1 LGHDT, CDR2 YNNKEL (reference sequence). The V and J ends lost 4 bases and 2 bases respectively, with 3 bases between them. This CDR3 is built from 13 residues. The CDR3 bases are TGTGCCAGCAGCCCTACTGGGGCCAACGTCCTGACTTTC. Translating it yields CASSPTGANVLTF.

This clone was seen more than once but under ten times. CDR3 in DNA: TGTGCCAGCAGTCCTCTCCCGGGAGGGACTAGCGGGGAACCATTCAATGAGCAGTTCTTC. It yields the protein CASSPLPGGTSGEPFNEQFF. This chain connects TRBV6-4 to TRBJ2-1, with TRBD2 matching 13 bases. This CDR3 spans 20 amino acids. Per the germline V gene, CDR1 is MRHNA and CDR2 is SNTAGT. V gave up 5 bases and J gave up 6 bases; unmatched junction bases: 19.

The V gene is TRBV4-2, the J gene TRBJ2-1; the D gene is possibly TRBD2 (6 bases). Germline V CDR1 and CDR2: LGHNA, YNFKEQ. Trimming took 1 base from V and 9 from J, leaving 16 bases between them. CDR3 length: 15 residues. The CDR3 region is CASSQASVGRGEQFF. The CDR3 region has the DNA TGTGCCAGCAGCCAAGCTAGCGTTGGGCGTGGTGAGCAGTTCTTC.

The sample holds a few counts of this clone. The genes are TRBV19 and TRBJ2-1; D is perhaps TRBD2 (6 bases). Germline V CDR1 and CDR2: LNHDA, SQIVND (reference sequence). V lost 7 bases, J lost 6 bases, and 13 bases lay in between. This CDR3 has 13 residues. The CDR3 coding sequence is TGTGCCAGTAACCGACTAGATCGCAATGAGCAGTTCTTC. This sequence encodes CASNRLDRNEQFF.

This chain uses TRBV6-5 with TRBJ1-2; a possible D gene is TRBD1 (5 bases). The length of the CDR3 is 15 residues. The germline V gene encodes CDR1 MNHEY and CDR2 SVGAGI. Trimming shortened V by 7 bases and J by 7 bases, and 22 bases separated the two germline ends. The CDR3 reads CASITRWDSLGGYTF. The CDR3 DNA follows: TGTGCCAGCATTACCCGGTGGGACTCCCTCGGTGGCTACACCTTC.

As to this clone: Relative to the germline gene, one junction end is altered; a read error may explain this. DNA for the CDR3: TGTGCTAGCAGCCCCGGGACAGACGGGGCGGAGACCCAGTACTTC. The encoded protein is CASSPGTDGAETQYF. This rearrangement joins TRBV7-7 to TRBJ2-5; TRBD1 agrees at 7 bases. This CDR3 contains 15 residues. Germline assignment: CDR1 SSHAT and CDR2 FNYEAQ (reference sequence).

The genes are TRBV28 and TRBJ2-7; tentatively, D is TRBD2 (6 bases). CDR3 size: 11 residues. V was shortened by 8 bases and J by 6 bases, with 11 bases between the two germline ends. Germline-derived CDR1 and CDR2 are MDHEN and SYDVKM. The DNA for the CDR3 is TGTGCCAGCGGGTTGGGGGGCGAGCAGTACTTC. This sequence encodes CASGLGGEQYF.

The chain employs TRBV6-5 and TRBJ2-5; TRBD1 agrees at 9 bases. Losses at the gene ends were 5 bases for V and 1 base for J; bases not matched to a gene: 5. The germline CDR1 and CDR2 sequences are MNHEY and SVGAGI. The CDR3 runs 15 residues. The CDR3 here is CASSPPTGGQETQYF. The CDR3 region has the DNA TGTGCCAGCAGTCCTCCGACAGGGGGCCAAGAGACCCAGTACTTC.

The chain uses TRBV19 and TRBJ2-2; tentative D call: TRBD1 (5 bases). Per the germline V gene, CDR1 is LNHDA and CDR2 is SQIVND (reference sequence). This CDR3 region has 14 residues. V was pared by 6 bases and J by 0 bases, with 8 bases between. The CDR3 DNA is TGTGCCAGTAGGACAGTCGCGAACACCGGGGAGCTGTTTTTT. This translates into CASRTVANTGELFF.

Only one count was recorded for this clone. This chain joins TRBV6-5 and TRBJ2-7; the match to TRBD2 covers 8 bases. The germline gives CDR1 MNHEY, CDR2 SVGAGI. The CDR3 totals 14 residues. Unmatched junction bases numbered 7, after V lost 5 bases and J lost 4 bases. The CDR3 DNA follows: TGTGCCAGCAGTACGACCGGGGGGGATTACGAGCAGTACTTC. Its translation: CASSTTGGDYEQYF.

In nucleotides, the CDR3 is TGTGCCAGCAGTTACCCACAGGGGAATCAGCCCCAGCATTTT. Translating gives CASSYPQGNQPQHF. The chain has TRBV6-6 and TRBJ1-5, with TRBD1 identical over 7 bases. The length of the CDR3 is 14 residues. V lost 2 bases and J lost 4; bases outside the gene matches: 2. Germline values: CDR1 MNHNY, CDR2 SVGAGI (reference sequence).

V usage is TRBV7-2 and J usage is TRBJ1-2; TRBD1 matches 7 bases. The CDR3 has 16 amino acids. Looked up from germline, CDR1 is SGHTA and CDR2 is FQGNSA. The trim removed 5 bases at V and 0 bases at J, leaving 9 bases unmatched. The CDR3 protein is CASSETGKVANYGYTF. The DNA for the CDR3 is TGTGCCAGCAGCGAGACAGGGAAGGTAGCTAACTATGGCTACACCTTC.

The chain employs TRBV28 and TRBJ1-1; possibly TRBD1 for D (5 bases). Germline CDR1 and CDR2: MDHEN and SYDVKM. The V and J ends lost 2 bases and 4 bases respectively, with 14 bases between them. The CDR3 is 15 amino acids. This chain's CDR3 is CASSLRARRGTEAFF. The CDR3 DNA sequence: TGTGCCAGCAGTTTAAGGGCACGAAGGGGCACTGAAGCTTTCTTT.

This chain uses TRBV24-1 with TRBJ2-2; D is perhaps TRBD1 (5 bases). Deletions cut 4 bases from V and 2 bases from J, with 10 bases between. The CDR3 sequence is 15 residues long. Germline loops: CDR1 KGHDR, CDR2 SFDVKD. CDR3 DNA sequence: TGTGCCACCAGTGAGACCGGACACAACACCGGGGAGCTGTTTTTT. Encoded protein: CATSETGHNTGELFF.